One and the same sample provided the 24 T cell receptor beta chains below, sequenced in a study of T cells in narcolepsy. The data were produced by immunoSEQ multiplex PCR, yet TCRdb's version contains in-frame clones alone and is incomplete. The sample consists of approximately 30,000 clones, 80% of them appearing once. The sequencing input was memory (CD45RA-) CD4+ T cells from blood. These receptors all come from a human donor in good health.

V and J are TRBV19 and TRBJ2-7; D uncertain. Germline V CDR1 and CDR2: LNHDA, SQIVND (reference sequence). V lost 4 bases and J 6 bases, leaving 10 bases between the germline ends. This CDR3 region has 12 residues. CDR3 coding DNA: TGTGCCAGTAGTAGCCCTGCGGTCGAGCAGTACTTC. Translation gives CASSSPAVEQYF.

The gene calls are TRBV9 and TRBJ2-3; D unclear. The V end lost 4 bases, the J end lost 0 bases, and 12 bases lay between the germline ends. The length of the CDR3 is 15 residues. Germline CDR1 and CDR2: SGDLS and YYNGEE. DNA of the CDR3: TGTGCCAGCAGCCCGCGGACGGGCAGCACAGATACGCAGTATTTT. Residues: CASSPRTGSTDTQYF.

The DNA for the CDR3 is TGTGCCAGCAGCCCCGGGACGGGGAACACCGGGGAGCTGTTTTTT. Protein sequence: CASSPGTGNTGELFF. This chain joins TRBV25-1 and TRBJ2-2; D is possibly TRBD1 or TRBD2 (5 bases each). Germline V gene sequence: CDR1 MGHDK, CDR2 SYGVNS. This CDR3 has 15 amino acids. V was pared by 6 bases and J by 1 base, with 12 bases between.

The rearrangement uses TRBV4-1 and TRBJ1-4; D is possibly TRBD1 (6 bases). V lost 3 bases, J lost 7 bases, and 18 bases lay in between. CDR1 is MGHRA and CDR2 is YSYEKL in the germline V gene. The CDR3 length is 16 residues. CDR3: CASSHQTGRVGEKLFF. For the CDR3, the DNA is TGCGCCAGCAGCCACCAAACAGGGCGAGTTGGTGAAAAACTGTTTTTT.

V is TRBV7-2 and J is TRBJ2-3; the match to TRBD2 covers 9 bases. The CDR3 has 14 amino acids. V lost 6 bases to trimming and J lost 1 base; unmatched junction nucleotides: 2. Per germline, CDR1 SGHTA and CDR2 FQGNSA. In nucleotides, the CDR3 is TGTGCCAGCAGTTGGACTAGCGGCACAGATACGCAGTATTTT. Translation gives CASSWTSGTDTQYF.

The CDR3 nucleotides are TGTGCCATCAGTACAGGGCGAGGGGGAACTAATGAAAAACTGTTTTTT. Translating it yields CAISTGRGGTNEKLFF. V gene TRBV10-3 combines with J gene TRBJ1-4; D possibly corresponds to TRBD1 (6 bases). V was shortened by 5 bases and J by 1 base, with 14 bases between the two germline ends. CDR1 ENHRY and CDR2 SYGVKD come from the germline V gene. This CDR3 has 16 residues.

J is TRBJ2-3 and V is TRBV6-1; no clear D gene. V was trimmed by 7 bases and J by 2 bases, leaving 10 bases between them. CDR3 size: 13 residues. In germline, CDR1 is MNHNS, CDR2 SASEGT. CDR3 nucleotide sequence: TGTGCCAGCAACTCCCTCGTCACAGATACGCAGTATTTT. It encodes CASNSLVTDTQYF.

This clone has just one count. The chain couples TRBV7-9 to TRBJ1-3; no firm D call. The germline gives CDR1 SEHNR, CDR2 FQNEAQ (reference sequence). This CDR3 spans 13 amino acids. Trimming shortened V by 6 bases and J by 3 bases, and 9 bases separated the two germline ends. CDR3 sequence: CASSWHGGNTIYF. CDR3 DNA sequence: TGTGCCAGCAGTTGGCATGGTGGAAACACCATATATTTT.

This chain links TRBV10-3 with TRBJ1-1; a possible D gene is TRBD1 (5 bases). The CDR3 totals 13 residues. CDR1 and CDR2 (germline): ENHRY, SYGVKD. V lost 6 bases and J 1 base, leaving 9 bases between the germline ends. CDR3 sequence reads: CAIREQENTEAFF. CDR3 nucleotide sequence: TGTGCCATCAGGGAACAGGAGAACACTGAAGCTTTCTTT.

The CDR3 DNA is TGTGCCACCAGGACGCTCCTGGGGGTCACAGGGGCCCAGTACTTC. Translation: CATRTLLGVTGAQYF. The chain uses TRBV15 and TRBJ2-5; 7 nucleotides match TRBD1. In germline, CDR1 is LNHNV, CDR2 YYDKDF (reference sequence). The CDR3 spans 15 residues. V shed 6 bases, J shed 9 bases, and the junction held 16 bases outside the gene matches. The full variable domain, completed using reference TRBV15 and TRBJ2-5, is DAMVIQNPRYQVTQFGKPVTLSCSQTLNHNVMYWYQQKSSQAPKLLFHYYDKDFNNEADTPDNFQSRRPNTSFCFLDIRSPGLGDTAMYLCATRTLLGVTGAQYFGPGTRLLVL.

The rearrangement links TRBV7-3 to TRBJ2-1; D gene unclear. Germline V lookup: CDR1 SGHTA, CDR2 FQGTGA. There are 13 residues in the CDR3. The V gene lost 2 bases and the J gene lost 8 bases, with 10 bases spanning the gap. The CDR3, as DNA: TGTGCCAGCAGCTTAGAAGCCCTGGATGAGCAGTTCTTC. Translating it yields CASSLEALDEQFF.

In this sample, this clone turned up a few times. The DNA of the CDR3 is TGTGCCAGCAGAGGGGACAGGTGGAACACTGAAGCTTTCTTT. Encoded protein: CASRGDRWNTEAFF. V is TRBV2 and J is TRBJ1-1; 8 bases are shared with TRBD1. This CDR3 contains 14 residues. V shed 6 bases, J shed 1 base, and the junction held 4 bases outside the gene matches. In germline, CDR1 is SNHLY, CDR2 FYNNEI. Full variable domain (rest looked up from reference TRBV2 and TRBJ1-1): EPEVTQTPSHQVTQMGQEVILRCVPISNHLYFYWYRQILGQKVEFLVSFYNNEISEKSEIFDDQFSVERPDGSNFTLKIRSTKLEDSAMYFCASRGDRWNTEAFFGQGTRLTVV.

The J gene is TRBJ1-5, the V gene TRBV6-1, with no clear D. The CDR3 runs to 15 residues. Germline lookup yields CDR1 MNHNS and CDR2 SASEGT. The V end lost 1 base, the J end lost 0 bases, and 7 bases lay between the germline ends. The CDR3 sequence: CASSEGLYSNQPQHF. The DNA of the CDR3 is TGTGCCAGCAGTGAAGGCCTCTATAGCAATCAGCCCCAGCATTTT.

The rearrangement uses TRBV10-3 and TRBJ2-7; possible D gene TRBD2, 6 bases. Trimming cost V 10 bases and J 3 bases, with 16 bases left between them. Germline assignment: CDR1 ENHRY and CDR2 SYGVKD. The CDR3 runs 13 residues. Written as DNA, the CDR3 is TGTGCCACCGTGGGGCGGGGAAACTACGAGCAGTACTTC. Translated, it gives CATVGRGNYEQYF.

Only a few counts were recorded for this clone. The rearrangement links TRBV6-5 to TRBJ2-7, with 9 bases matching TRBD2. The CDR3 contains 15 residues. Looked up from germline, CDR1 is MNHEY and CDR2 is SVGAGI. J gave up 0 bases and V 4 bases, and 4 bases lay outside the gene matches. CDR3 protein: CASSSGGRDSYEQYF. CDR3 in DNA: TGTGCCAGCAGTTCCGGCGGGAGGGACTCCTACGAGCAGTACTTC.

The chain recombines TRBV28 with TRBJ2-1, with TRBD2 matching 10 bases. The V segment lost 5 bases and the J segment 7 bases; nucleotides outside the gene matches: 5. Germline CDR1 and CDR2: MDHEN and SYDVKM. This CDR3 region has 14 residues. CDR3 sequence: CASSPSGRGNEQFF. CDR3 nucleotides: TGTGCCAGCAGTCCGAGCGGGAGGGGGAATGAGCAGTTCTTC.

This clone was seen a few times. This sequence joins TRBV5-6 and TRBJ2-3; the match to TRBD2 covers 13 bases. V shed 0 bases and J 10 bases; nucleotides not matched to a gene: 5. This CDR3 is built from 15 residues. CDR1 is SGHDT, CDR2 YYEEEE, per germline. This CDR3 is CASSLGLAGGHPQYF. DNA for the CDR3: TGTGCCAGCAGCTTGGGACTAGCGGGGGGCCACCCGCAGTATTTT. Full variable domain (remainder filled in from reference TRBV5-6 and TRBJ2-3): DAGVTQSPTHLIKTRGQQVTLRCSPKSGHDTVSWYQQALGQGPQFIFQYYEEEERQRGNFPDRFSGHQFPNYSSELNVNALLLGDSALYLCASSLGLAGGHPQYFGPGTRLTVL.

The chain combines TRBV7-2 with TRBJ2-1; the D gene is possibly TRBD2 (9 bases). CDR1 and CDR2 (germline): SGHTA, FQGNSA. The CDR3 totals 19 residues. The V end lost 5 bases, the J end lost 4 bases, and 27 bases lay between the germline ends. For the CDR3, the DNA is TGTGCCAGCAGCCCCGAGCAGGGGGCGGGAGGGCGGTTGTACAATGAGCAGTTCTTC. Protein product: CASSPEQGAGGRLYNEQFF. Using reference TRBV7-2 and TRBJ2-1 for the parts outside the CDR3, the full variable domain is GAGVSQSPSNKVTEKGKDVELRCDPISGHTALYWYRQSLGQGLEFLIYFQGNSAPDKSGLPSDRFSAERTGGSVSTLTIQRTQQEDSAVYLCASSPEQGAGGRLYNEQFFGPGTRLTVL.

This chain connects TRBV9 to TRBJ2-4; 9 nucleotides align to TRBD1. CDR1 and CDR2 (germline): SGDLS, YYNGEE. J gave up 13 bases and V 4 bases, and 12 bases lay outside the gene matches. This CDR3 is 14 amino acids long. The CDR3 DNA sequence: TGTGCCAGCAGCCCCGGGACAGGGACACCTAACCAGTACTTC. It translates to CASSPGTGTPNQYF.

The chain links TRBV28 to TRBJ2-5, with 10 positions matching TRBD1. The CDR3 extends over 14 amino acids. In germline, CDR1 is MDHEN, CDR2 SYDVKM. After removal of 5 bases from V and 5 bases from J, the junction contained 5 bases not matched to a gene. The CDR3: CASSKGQGVETQYF. Written as DNA, the CDR3 is TGTGCCAGCAGTAAAGGACAGGGGGTCGAGACCCAGTACTTC.

The chain carries TRBV11-1 and TRBJ2-1; 7 bases are shared with TRBD2. V was clipped by 5 bases and J by 0 bases; unmatched bases: 4. Germline loops: CDR1 SGHAT, CDR2 FQDESV (reference sequence). This CDR3 contains 15 residues. The CDR3 DNA reads as TGTGCCAGCAGCCCCGGGGGGAGCTCCTACAATGAGCAGTTCTTC. Translated, it gives CASSPGGSSYNEQFF.

The rearrangement links TRBV6-1 to TRBJ1-2; D possibly corresponds to TRBD1 (6 bases). This CDR3 spans 15 amino acids. Looked up from germline, CDR1 is MNHNS and CDR2 is SASEGT. Trimming removed 6 bases from V and 6 bases from J, with 20 bases in between. The CDR3 loop is CASSSQRGANNGYTF. CDR3 in DNA: TGTGCCAGCAGCTCCCAGCGGGGGGCCAACAATGGCTACACCTTC.

The CDR3: CATAGSAWTGANVLTF. For the CDR3, the DNA is TGTGCCACCGCAGGGAGCGCCTGGACTGGGGCCAACGTCCTGACTTTC. The J gene is TRBJ2-6, the V gene TRBV28; tentatively, D is TRBD1 or TRBD2 (5 bases each). Germline CDR1 and CDR2: MDHEN and SYDVKM. This CDR3 has 16 residues. Trimming left V 10 bases short and J 2 bases short, with 18 bases between.

As DNA, the CDR3 is TGTGCCAGCAGTCCCGGACGGGGGAGCTCCTACGAGCAGTACTTC. Translating gives CASSPGRGSSYEQYF. V is TRBV6-6 and J is TRBJ2-7; D is possibly TRBD2 (6 bases). The CDR3 covers 15 residues. The V and J ends lost 5 bases and 0 bases respectively, with 14 bases between them. Germline-derived CDR1 and CDR2 are MNHNY and SVGAGI (reference sequence).